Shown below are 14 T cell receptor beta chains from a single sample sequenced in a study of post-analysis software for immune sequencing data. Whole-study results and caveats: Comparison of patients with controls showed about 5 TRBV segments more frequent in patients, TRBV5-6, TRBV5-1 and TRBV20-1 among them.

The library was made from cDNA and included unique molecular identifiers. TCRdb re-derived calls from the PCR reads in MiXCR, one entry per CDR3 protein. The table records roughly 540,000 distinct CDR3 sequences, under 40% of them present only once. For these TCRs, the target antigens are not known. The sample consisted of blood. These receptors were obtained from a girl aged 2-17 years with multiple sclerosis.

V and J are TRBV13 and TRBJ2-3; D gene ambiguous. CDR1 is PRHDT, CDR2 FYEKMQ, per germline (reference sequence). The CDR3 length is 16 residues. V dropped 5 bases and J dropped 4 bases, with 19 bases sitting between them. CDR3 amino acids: CASSISTGLRADTQYF. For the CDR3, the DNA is TGTGCCAGCAGCATTTCAACGGGCCTCAGAGCAGATACGCAGTATTTT.

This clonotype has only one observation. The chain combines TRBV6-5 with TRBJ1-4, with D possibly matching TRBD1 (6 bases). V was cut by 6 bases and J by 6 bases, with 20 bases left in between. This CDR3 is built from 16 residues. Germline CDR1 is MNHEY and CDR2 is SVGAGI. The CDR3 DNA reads TGTGCCAGCAGCAATAGGGGGGCGAGGGGATATGAAAAACTGTTTTTT. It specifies CASSNRGARGYEKLFF.

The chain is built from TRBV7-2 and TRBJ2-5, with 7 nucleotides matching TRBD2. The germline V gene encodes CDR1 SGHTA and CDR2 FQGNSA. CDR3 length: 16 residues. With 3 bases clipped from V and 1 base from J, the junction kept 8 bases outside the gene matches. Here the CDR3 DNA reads TGTGCCAGCAGCTTTGGGAGGGGATTCGTCCAAGAGACCCAGTACTTC. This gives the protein CASSFGRGFVQETQYF.

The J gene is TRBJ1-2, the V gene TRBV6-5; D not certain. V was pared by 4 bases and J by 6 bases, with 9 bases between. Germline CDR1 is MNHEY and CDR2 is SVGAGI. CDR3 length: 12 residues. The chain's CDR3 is CASSSPSNGYTF. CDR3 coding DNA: TGTGCCAGCAGTTCACCTTCTAATGGCTACACCTTC.

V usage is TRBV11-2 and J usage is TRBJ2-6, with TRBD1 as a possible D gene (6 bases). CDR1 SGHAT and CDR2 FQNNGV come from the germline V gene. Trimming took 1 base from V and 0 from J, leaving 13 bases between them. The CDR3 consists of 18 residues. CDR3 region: CASSLVGTIDSGANVLTF. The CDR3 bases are TGTGCCAGCAGCTTAGTGGGGACAATCGACTCTGGGGCCAACGTCCTGACTTTC.

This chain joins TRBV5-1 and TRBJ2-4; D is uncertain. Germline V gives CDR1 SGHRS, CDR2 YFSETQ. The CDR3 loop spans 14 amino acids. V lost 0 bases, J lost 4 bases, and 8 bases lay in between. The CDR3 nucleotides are TGCGCCAGCAGCTTGGGGGTACCTAAAAACATTCAGTACTTC. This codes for CASSLGVPKNIQYF.

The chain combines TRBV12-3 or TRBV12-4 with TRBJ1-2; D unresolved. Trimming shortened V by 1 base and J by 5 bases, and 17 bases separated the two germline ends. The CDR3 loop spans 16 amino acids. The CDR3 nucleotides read TGTGCCAGCAGTTTAGGGGCAACGGACGGGGAGTATGGCTACACCTTC. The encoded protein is CASSLGATDGEYGYTF.

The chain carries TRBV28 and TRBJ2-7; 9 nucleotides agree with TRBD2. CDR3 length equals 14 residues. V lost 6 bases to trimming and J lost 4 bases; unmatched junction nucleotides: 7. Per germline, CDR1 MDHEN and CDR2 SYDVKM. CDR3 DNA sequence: TGTGCCAGCAGCGAGACTAGCGGCCAATACGAGCAGTACTTC. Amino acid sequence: CASSETSGQYEQYF.

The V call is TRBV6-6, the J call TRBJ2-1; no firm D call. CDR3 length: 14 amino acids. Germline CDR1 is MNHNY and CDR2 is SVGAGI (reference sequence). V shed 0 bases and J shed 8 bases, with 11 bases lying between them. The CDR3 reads CASSYSQLNDEQFF. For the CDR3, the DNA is TGTGCCAGCAGTTACTCGCAACTGAACGATGAGCAGTTCTTC.

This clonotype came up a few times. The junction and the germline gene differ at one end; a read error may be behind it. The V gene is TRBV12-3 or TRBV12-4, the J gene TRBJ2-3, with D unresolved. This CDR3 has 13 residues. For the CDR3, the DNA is TGTGCCAACAGTTATAGTGGGGCAGATACGCAGTATTTT. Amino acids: CANSYSGADTQYF.

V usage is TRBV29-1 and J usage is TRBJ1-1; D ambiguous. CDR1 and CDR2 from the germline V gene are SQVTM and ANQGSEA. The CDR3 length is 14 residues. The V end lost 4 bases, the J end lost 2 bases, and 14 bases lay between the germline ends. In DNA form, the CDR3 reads TGCAGCGTTGTGGACCCACCTTTTAACACTGAAGCTTTCTTT. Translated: CSVVDPPFNTEAFF. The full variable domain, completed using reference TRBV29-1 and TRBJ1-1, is SAVISQKPSRDICQRGTSLTIQCQVDSQVTMMFWYRQQPGQSLTLIATANQGSEATYESGFVIDKFPISRPNLTFSTLTVSNMSPEDSSIYLCSVVDPPFNTEAFFGQGTRLTVV.

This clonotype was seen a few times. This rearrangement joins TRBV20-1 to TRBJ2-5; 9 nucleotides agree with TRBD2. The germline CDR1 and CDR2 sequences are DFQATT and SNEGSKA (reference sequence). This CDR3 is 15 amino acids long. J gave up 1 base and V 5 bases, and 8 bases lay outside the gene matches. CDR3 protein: CSALSIAGVQETQYF. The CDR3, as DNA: TGCAGTGCTCTCTCTATAGCGGGGGTCCAAGAGACCCAGTACTTC.

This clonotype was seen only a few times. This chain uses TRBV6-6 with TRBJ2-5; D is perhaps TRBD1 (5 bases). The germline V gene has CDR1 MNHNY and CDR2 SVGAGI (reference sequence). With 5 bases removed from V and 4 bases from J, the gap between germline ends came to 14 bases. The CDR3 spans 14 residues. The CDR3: CASSQAGIPETQYF. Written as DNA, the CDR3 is TGTGCCAGCAGTCAAGCAGGGATTCCAGAGACCCAGTACTTC.

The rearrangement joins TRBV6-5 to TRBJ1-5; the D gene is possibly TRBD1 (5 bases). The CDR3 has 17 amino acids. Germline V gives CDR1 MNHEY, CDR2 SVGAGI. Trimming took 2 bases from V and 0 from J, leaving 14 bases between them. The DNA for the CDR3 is TGTGCCAGCAGTTACGGGGGGACCGCTGATAGCAATCAGCCCCAGCATTTT. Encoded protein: CASSYGGTADSNQPQHF.